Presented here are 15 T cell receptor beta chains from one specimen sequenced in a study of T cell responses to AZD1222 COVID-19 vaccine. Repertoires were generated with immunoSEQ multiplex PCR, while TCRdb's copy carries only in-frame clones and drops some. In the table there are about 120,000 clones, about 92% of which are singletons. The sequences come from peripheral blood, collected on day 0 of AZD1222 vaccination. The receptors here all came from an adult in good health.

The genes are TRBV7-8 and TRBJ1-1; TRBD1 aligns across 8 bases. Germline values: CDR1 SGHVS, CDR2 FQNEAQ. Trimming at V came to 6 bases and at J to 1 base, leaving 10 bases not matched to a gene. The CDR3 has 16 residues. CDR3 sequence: CASRRAGGVSNTEAFF. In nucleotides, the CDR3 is TGTGCCAGCAGGAGGGCAGGGGGCGTTTCGAACACTGAAGCTTTCTTT.

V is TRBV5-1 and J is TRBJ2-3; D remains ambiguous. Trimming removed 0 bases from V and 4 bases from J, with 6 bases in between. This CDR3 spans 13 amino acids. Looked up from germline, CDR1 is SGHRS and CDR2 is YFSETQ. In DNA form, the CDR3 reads TGCGCCAGCAGCTTGGATACACCAGATACGCAGTATTTT. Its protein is CASSLDTPDTQYF.

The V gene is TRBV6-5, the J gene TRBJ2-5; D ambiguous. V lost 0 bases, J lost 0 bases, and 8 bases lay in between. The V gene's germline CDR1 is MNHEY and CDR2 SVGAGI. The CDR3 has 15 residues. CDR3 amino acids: CASSYSGRDQETQYF. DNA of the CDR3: TGTGCCAGCAGTTACTCGGGTAGAGACCAAGAGACCCAGTACTTC.

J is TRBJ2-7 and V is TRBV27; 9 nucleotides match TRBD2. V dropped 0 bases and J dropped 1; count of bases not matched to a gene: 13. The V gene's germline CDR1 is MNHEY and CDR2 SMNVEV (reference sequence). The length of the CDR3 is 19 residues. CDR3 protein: CASSLSGGRAKGWSYEQYF. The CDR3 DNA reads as TGTGCCAGCAGTTTATCTGGCGGGAGGGCCAAAGGTTGGTCCTACGAGCAGTACTTC.

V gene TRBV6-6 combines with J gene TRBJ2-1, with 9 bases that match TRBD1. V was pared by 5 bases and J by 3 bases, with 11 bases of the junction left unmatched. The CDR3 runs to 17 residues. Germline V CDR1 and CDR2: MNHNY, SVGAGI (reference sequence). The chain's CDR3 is CASSQTDPGQGYNEQFF. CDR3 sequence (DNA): TGTGCCAGCAGTCAAACCGATCCGGGACAGGGCTACAATGAGCAGTTCTTC.

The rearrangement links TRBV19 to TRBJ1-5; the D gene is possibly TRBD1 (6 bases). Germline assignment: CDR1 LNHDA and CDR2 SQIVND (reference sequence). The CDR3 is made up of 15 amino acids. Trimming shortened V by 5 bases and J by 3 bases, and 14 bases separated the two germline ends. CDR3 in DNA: TGTGCCAGTAGTTCCACACAGGGCTTCAATCAGCCCCAGCATTTT. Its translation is CASSSTQGFNQPQHF.

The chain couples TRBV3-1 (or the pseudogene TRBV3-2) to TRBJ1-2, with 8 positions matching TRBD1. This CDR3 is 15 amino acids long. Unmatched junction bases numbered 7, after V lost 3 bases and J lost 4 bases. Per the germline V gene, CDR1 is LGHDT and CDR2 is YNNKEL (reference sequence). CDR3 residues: CASSHAPGQGYGYTF. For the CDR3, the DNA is TGTGCCAGCAGCCATGCCCCCGGACAGGGCTATGGCTACACCTTC.

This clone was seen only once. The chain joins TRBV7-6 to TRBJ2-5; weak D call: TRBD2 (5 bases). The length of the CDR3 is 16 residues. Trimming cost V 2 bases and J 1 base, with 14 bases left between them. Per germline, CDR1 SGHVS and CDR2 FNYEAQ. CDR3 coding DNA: TGTGCCAGCAGCTTACCCCGTTCGGGGATCCAAGAGACCCAGTACTTC. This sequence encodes CASSLPRSGIQETQYF.

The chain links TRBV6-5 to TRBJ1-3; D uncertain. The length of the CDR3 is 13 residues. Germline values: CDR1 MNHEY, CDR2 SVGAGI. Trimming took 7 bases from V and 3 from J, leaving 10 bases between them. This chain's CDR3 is CASNRVFGNTIYF. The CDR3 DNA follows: TGTGCCAGCAATAGGGTTTTTGGAAACACCATATATTTT.

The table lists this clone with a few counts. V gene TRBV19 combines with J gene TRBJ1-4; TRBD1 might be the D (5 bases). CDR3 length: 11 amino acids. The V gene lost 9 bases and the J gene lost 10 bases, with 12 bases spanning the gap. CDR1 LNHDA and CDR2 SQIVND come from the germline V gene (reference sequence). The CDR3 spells CASGAPRKLFF. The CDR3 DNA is TGTGCCAGCGGGGCCCCGAGAAAACTGTTTTTT.

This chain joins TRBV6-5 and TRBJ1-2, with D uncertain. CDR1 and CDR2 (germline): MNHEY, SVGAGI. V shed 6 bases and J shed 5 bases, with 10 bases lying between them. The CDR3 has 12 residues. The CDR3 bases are TGTGCCAGCAGGGGTGAGATATATGGCTACACCTTC. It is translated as CASRGEIYGYTF.

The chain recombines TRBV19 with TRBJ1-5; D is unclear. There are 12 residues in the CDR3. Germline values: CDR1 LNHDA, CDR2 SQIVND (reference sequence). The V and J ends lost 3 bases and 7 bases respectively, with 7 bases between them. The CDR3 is CASSIGLQPQHF. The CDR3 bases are TGTGCCAGTAGTATCGGTTTGCAGCCCCAGCATTTT. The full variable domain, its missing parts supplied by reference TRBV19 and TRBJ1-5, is DGGITQSPKYLFRKEGQNVTLSCEQNLNHDAMYWYRQDPGQGLRLIYYSQIVNDFQKGDIAEGYSVSREKKESFPLTVTSAQKNPTAFYLCASSIGLQPQHFGDGTRLSIL.

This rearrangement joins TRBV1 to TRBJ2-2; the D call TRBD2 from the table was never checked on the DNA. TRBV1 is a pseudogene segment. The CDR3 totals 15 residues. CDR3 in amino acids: CTSTPSSGKSGELFF. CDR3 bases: TGCACCAGCACCCCGTCTAGCGGGAAGTCCGGGGAGCTGTTTTTT.

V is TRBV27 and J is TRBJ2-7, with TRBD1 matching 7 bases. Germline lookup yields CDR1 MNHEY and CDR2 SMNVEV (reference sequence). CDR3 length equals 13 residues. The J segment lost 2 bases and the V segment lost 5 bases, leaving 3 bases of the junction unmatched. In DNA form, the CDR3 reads TGTGCCAGCAGTCGACAGGGTACCTACGAGCAGTACTTC. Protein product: CASSRQGTYEQYF.

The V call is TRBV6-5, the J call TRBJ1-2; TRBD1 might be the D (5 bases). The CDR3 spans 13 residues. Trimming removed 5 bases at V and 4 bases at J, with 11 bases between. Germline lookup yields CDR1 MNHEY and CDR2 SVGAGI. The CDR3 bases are TGTGCCAGCAGTCCAGGGCCTCCCTATGGCTACACCTTC. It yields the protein CASSPGPPYGYTF.